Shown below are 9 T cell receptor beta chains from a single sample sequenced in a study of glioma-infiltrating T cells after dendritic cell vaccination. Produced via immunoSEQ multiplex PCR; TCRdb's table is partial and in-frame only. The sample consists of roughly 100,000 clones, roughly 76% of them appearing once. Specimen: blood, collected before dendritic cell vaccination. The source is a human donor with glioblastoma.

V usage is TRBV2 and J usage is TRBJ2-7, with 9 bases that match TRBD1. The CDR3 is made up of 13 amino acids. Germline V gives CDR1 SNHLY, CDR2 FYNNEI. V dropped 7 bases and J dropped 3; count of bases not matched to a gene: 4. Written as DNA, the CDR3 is TGTGCCAGCACCCGGGACAGGGACTACGAGCAGTACTTC. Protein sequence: CASTRDRDYEQYF.

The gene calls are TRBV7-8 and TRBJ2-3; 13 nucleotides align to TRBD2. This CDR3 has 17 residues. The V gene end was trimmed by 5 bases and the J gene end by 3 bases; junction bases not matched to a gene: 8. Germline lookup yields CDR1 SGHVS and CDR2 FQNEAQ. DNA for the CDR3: TGTGCCAGCAGCACTATAGGACTAGCGGGGGATACAGATACGCAGTATTTT. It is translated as CASSTIGLAGDTDTQYF.

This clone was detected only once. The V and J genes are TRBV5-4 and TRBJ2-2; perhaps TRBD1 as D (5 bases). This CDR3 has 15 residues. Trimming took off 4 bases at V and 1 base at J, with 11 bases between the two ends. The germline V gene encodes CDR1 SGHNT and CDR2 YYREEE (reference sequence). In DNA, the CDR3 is TGTGCCAGCAGCCCGACCAGGGTGAACACCGGGGAGCTGTTTTTT. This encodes CASSPTRVNTGELFF.

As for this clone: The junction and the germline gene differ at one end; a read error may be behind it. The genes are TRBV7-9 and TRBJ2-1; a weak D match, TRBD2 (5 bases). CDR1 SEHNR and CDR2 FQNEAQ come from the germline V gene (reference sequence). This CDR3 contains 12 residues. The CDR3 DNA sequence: TGTGCCAGCAGCAATGCGGACTCGAGTCCAGTCTTC. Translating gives CASSNADSSPVF.

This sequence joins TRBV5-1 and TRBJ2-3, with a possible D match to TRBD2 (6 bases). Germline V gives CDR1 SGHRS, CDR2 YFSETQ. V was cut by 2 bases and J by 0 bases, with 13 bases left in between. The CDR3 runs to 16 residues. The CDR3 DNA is TGCGCCAGCAGCTTTCGGAGGACTACTAGCACAGATACGCAGTATTTT. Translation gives CASSFRRTTSTDTQYF.

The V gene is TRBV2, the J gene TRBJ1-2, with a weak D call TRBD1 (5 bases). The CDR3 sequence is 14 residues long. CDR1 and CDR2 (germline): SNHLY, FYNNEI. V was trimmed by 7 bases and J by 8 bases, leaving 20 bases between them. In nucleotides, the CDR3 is TGTGCCAGCATTTGGGGCAAGGCATTGGGGGGCTACACCTTC. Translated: CASIWGKALGGYTF. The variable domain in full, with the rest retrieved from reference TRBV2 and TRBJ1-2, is EPEVTQTPSHQVTQMGQEVILRCVPISNHLYFYWYRQILGQKVEFLVSFYNNEISEKSEIFDDQFSVERPDGSNFTLKIRSTKLEDSAMYFCASIWGKALGGYTFGSGTRLTVV.

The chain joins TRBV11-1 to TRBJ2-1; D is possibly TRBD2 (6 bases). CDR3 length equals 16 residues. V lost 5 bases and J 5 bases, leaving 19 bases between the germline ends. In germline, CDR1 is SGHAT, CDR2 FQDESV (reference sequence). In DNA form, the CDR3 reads TGTGCCAGCAGCCCCCGTGAAGCGGGTGGGAACAATGAGCAGTTCTTC. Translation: CASSPREAGGNNEQFF.

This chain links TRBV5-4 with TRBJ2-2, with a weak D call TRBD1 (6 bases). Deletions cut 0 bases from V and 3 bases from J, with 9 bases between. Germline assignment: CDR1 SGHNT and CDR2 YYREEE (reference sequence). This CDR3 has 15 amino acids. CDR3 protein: CASSLGGLDTGELFF. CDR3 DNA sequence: TGTGCCAGCAGCTTGGGGGGGCTGGACACCGGGGAGCTGTTTTTT.

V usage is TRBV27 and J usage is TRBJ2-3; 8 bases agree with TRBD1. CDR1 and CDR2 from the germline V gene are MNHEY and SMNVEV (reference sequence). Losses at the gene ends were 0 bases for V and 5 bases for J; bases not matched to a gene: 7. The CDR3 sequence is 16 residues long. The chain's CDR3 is CASSLSPYRGIDTQYF. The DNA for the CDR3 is TGTGCCAGCAGTTTATCTCCGTACAGGGGGATAGATACGCAGTATTTT.